Following are 14 T cell receptor beta chains from one sample sequenced in a study of T cell repertoires in cytomegalovirus infection. TCRdb called the reads again in MiXCR, with one record for every CDR3 protein. The repertoire holds around 280,000 distinct CDR3 sequences, around 10% seen once, with around 2.6% in the top ten. The sequenced sample was PBMCs. These receptors were obtained from a human donor in good health (CMV status not recorded). Some clones in this sample may be carry-over from other donors' samples.

This clonotype was observed a handful of times. V usage is TRBV9 and J usage is TRBJ2-1; weak D call: TRBD2 (6 bases). The V gene's germline CDR1 is SGDLS and CDR2 YYNGEE. V lost 0 bases and J 4 bases, leaving 20 bases between the germline ends. This CDR3 is built from 18 residues. Here the CDR3 DNA reads TGTGCCAGCAGCGTAGCCCACGGGGGTGGGGCGCCTTACAATGAGCAGTTCTTC. Translating it yields CASSVAHGGGAPYNEQFF. The full variable domain, completed using reference TRBV9 and TRBJ2-1, is DSGVTQTPKHLITATGQRVTLRCSPRSGDLSVYWYQQSLDQGLQFLIQYYNGEERAKGNILERFSAQQFPDLHSELNLSSLELGDSALYFCASSVAHGGGAPYNEQFFGPGTRLTVL.

This clonotype came up many times. The chain uses TRBV7-2 and TRBJ2-1; 9 bases are shared with TRBD1. Germline V gene lookup returns CDR1 SGHTA and CDR2 FQGNSA. The CDR3 totals 15 residues. Losses at the gene ends were 5 bases for V and 4 bases for J; bases not matched to a gene: 6. The CDR3: CASSRPGTGYNEQFF. CDR3 nucleotides: TGTGCCAGCAGCCGTCCCGGGACAGGGTACAATGAGCAGTTCTTC.

This clonotype was detected ten times or more. The rearrangement links TRBV2 to TRBJ2-5; D gene uncertain. The V gene's germline CDR1 is SNHLY and CDR2 FYNNEI. V lost 2 bases, J lost 14 bases, and 12 bases lay in between. The length of the CDR3 is 11 residues. The CDR3 DNA reads TGTGCCAGCAGTGAATTTTTAGGACCCTACTTC. It yields the protein CASSEFLGPYF.

This clonotype occurred many times. The J gene is TRBJ1-1, the V gene TRBV12-3 or TRBV12-4; D gene uncertain. The CDR3 has 15 amino acids. Trimming took 0 bases from V and 4 from J, leaving 12 bases between them. In DNA form, the CDR3 reads TGTGCCAGCAGTTTAGCGCTGGGGAAGGTCACTGAAGCTTTCTTT. It translates to CASSLALGKVTEAFF.

There are many counts of this clonotype. This rearrangement joins TRBV28 to TRBJ1-3, with no clear D. Trimming took off 6 bases at V and 5 bases at J, with 29 bases between the two ends. Germline-derived CDR1 and CDR2 are MDHEN and SYDVKM. The CDR3 spans 19 residues. The chain's CDR3 is CASSPPQGQAGIHRNTIYF. In DNA, the CDR3 is TGTGCCAGCAGCCCCCCCCAAGGGCAGGCTGGTATTCACAGAAACACCATATATTTT.

The gene calls are TRBV10-3 and TRBJ2-7; perhaps TRBD2 as D (6 bases). Germline V gene sequence: CDR1 ENHRY, CDR2 SYGVKD. The CDR3 sequence is 14 residues long. V shed 3 bases and J shed 6 bases, with 15 bases lying between them. The CDR3 coding sequence is TGTGCCATCAGTGATTTGGGGCAGGGAGGCGAGCAGTACGTC. Translated: CAISDLGQGGEQYV.

There are a few counts of this clonotype. The chain recombines TRBV9 with TRBJ1-5, with a possible D match to TRBD1 (5 bases). Trimming cost V 3 bases and J 0 bases, with 10 bases left between them. Germline CDR1 is SGDLS and CDR2 is YYNGEE. CDR3 length equals 15 residues. CDR3 in DNA: TGTGCCAGCAGCGGAGGACAACTTAGCAATCAGCCCCAGCATTTT. Encoded protein: CASSGGQLSNQPQHF.

This clonotype was counted a few times. The chain couples TRBV28 to TRBJ2-1; tentative D call: TRBD1 (5 bases). From germline, CDR1 is MDHEN and CDR2 SYDVKM. V was pared by 5 bases and J by 9 bases, with 11 bases between. The length of the CDR3 is 12 residues. The CDR3: CASSAGMGEQFF. The CDR3 region has the DNA TGTGCCAGCAGTGCAGGGATGGGTGAGCAGTTCTTC.

V and J are TRBV6-5 and TRBJ2-2, with no clear D. V was pared by 2 bases and J by 6 bases, with 10 bases between. The germline V gene encodes CDR1 MNHEY and CDR2 SVGAGI. The CDR3 contains 14 residues. CDR3 sequence: CASSYTAGAGELFF. The CDR3 coding sequence is TGTGCCAGCAGTTACACCGCAGGAGCCGGGGAGCTGTTTTTT.

The table lists this clonotype with many counts. The rearrangement joins TRBV28 to TRBJ1-2, with D tentatively TRBD1 (5 bases). CDR3 length: 15 amino acids. V was shortened by 7 bases and J by 7 bases, with 22 bases between the two germline ends. The germline V gene encodes CDR1 MDHEN and CDR2 SYDVKM. The CDR3 DNA is TGTGCCAGCATCCGGGCAGGGCGGACTAATGGTGGCTACACCTTC. Its protein is CASIRAGRTNGGYTF.

This clonotype has just a few counts. CDR3 region: CASSIISGWNTGELFF. DNA of the CDR3: TGTGCCAGCAGTATAATCAGTGGCTGGAACACCGGGGAGCTGTTTTTT. This chain uses TRBV28 with TRBJ2-2; no clear D. This CDR3 region has 16 residues. The V gene lost 5 bases and the J gene lost 1 base, with 14 bases spanning the gap. The germline gives CDR1 MDHEN, CDR2 SYDVKM.

This clonotype came up many times. The chain links TRBV20-1 to TRBJ1-5; TRBD1 matches 7 bases. Trimming at V came to 3 bases and at J to 5 bases, leaving 7 bases not matched to a gene. This CDR3 region has 14 residues. Germline CDR1 DFQATT, CDR2 SNEGSKA (reference sequence). CDR3 in DNA: TGCAGTGCTAGTCTGACAGGGCTGGATCAGCCCCAGCATTTT. Amino acid sequence: CSASLTGLDQPQHF.

The V gene is TRBV20-1, the J gene TRBJ2-1; TRBD2 agrees at 13 bases. The CDR3 is 16 amino acids. Germline CDR1 and CDR2: DFQATT and SNEGSKA (reference sequence). The V segment lost 5 bases and the J segment 2 bases; nucleotides outside the gene matches: 6. CDR3 in DNA: TGCAGTGCTGGCCCGACTAGCGGGGGGCCCTACAATGAGCAGTTCTTC. Its translation: CSAGPTSGGPYNEQFF.

V usage is TRBV7-9 and J usage is TRBJ2-7, with 7 bases identical to TRBD1. After removal of 2 bases from V and 7 bases from J, the junction contained 2 bases not matched to a gene. CDR1 is SEHNR, CDR2 FQNEAQ, per germline (reference sequence). The CDR3 loop spans 12 amino acids. CDR3 coding DNA: TGTGCCAGCAGCTTAAGGGGGCCGGAGCAGTACTTC. Its protein product is CASSLRGPEQYF.